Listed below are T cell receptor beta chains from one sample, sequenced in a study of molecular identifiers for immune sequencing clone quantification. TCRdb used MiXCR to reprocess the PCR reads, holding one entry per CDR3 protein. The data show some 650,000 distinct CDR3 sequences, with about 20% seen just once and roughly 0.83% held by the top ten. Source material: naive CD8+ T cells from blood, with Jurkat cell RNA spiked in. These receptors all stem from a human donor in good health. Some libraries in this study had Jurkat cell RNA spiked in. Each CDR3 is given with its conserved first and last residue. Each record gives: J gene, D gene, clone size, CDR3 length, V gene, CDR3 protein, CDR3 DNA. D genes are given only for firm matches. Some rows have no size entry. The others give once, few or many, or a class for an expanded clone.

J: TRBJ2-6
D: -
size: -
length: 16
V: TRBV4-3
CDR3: CASSPHRGLGANVLTF
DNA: TGCGCCAGCAGCCCCCACCGAGGGCTGGGGGCCAACGTCCTGACTTTC

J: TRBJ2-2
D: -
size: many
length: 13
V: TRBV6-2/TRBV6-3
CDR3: CASSPNKSGELFF
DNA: TGTGCCAGCAGCCCTAATAAGTCCGGGGAGCTGTTTTTT

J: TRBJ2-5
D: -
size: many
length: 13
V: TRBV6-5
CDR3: CASSYSGAAAQYF
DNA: TGTGCCAGCAGTTACTCCGGGGCGGCGGCCCAGTACTTC

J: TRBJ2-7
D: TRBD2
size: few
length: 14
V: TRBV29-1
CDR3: CSVVLAGNYYEQYF
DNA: TGCAGCGTAGTACTAGCGGGGAACTACTACGAGCAGTACTTC

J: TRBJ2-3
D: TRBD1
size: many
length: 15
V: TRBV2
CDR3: CASSVGTANTDTQYF
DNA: TGTGCCAGCAGTGTCGGGACAGCAAACACAGATACGCAGTATTTT

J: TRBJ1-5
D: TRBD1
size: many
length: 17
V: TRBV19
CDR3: CASTPLLGTDSNQPQHF
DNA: TGTGCCAGTACTCCTTTACTCGGGACAGATAGCAATCAGCCCCAGCATTTT

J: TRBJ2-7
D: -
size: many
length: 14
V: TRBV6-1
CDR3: CASSDTGPLYEQYF
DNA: TGTGCCAGCAGTGACACAGGCCCCCTCTACGAGCAGTACTTC

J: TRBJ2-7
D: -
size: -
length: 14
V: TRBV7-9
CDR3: CASSWDRESYEQYF
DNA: TGTGCCAGCAGCTGGGACCGGGAATCCTACGAGCAGTACTTC

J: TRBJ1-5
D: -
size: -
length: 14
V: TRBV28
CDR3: CASTSQAEIQPQHF
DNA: TGTGCCAGCACCTCTCAGGCAGAGATTCAGCCCCAGCATTTT

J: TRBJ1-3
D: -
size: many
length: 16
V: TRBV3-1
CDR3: CASSQGAAAWENTIYF
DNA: TGTGCCAGCAGCCAAGGGGCCGCCGCCTGGGAGAACACCATATATTTT

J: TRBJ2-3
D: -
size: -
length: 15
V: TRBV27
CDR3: CASSYPVESHYTQYF
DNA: TGTGCCAGCAGTTACCCGGTGGAGTCCCATTATACGCAGTATTTT

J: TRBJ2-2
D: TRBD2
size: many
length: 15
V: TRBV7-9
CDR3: CASSSGRAPTGELFF
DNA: TGTGCCAGCAGCTCCGGGAGGGCCCCCACCGGGGAGCTGTTTTTT

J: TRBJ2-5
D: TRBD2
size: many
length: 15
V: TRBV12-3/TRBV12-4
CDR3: CASSSGSGGPETQYF
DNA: TGTGCCAGCAGTTCGGGGAGCGGGGGGCCAGAGACCCAGTACTTC

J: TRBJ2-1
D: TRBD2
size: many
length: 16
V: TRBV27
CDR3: CASSSLLAGVTHEQFF
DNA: TGTGCCAGCAGTTCCCTTCTAGCGGGAGTAACCCATGAGCAGTTCTTC

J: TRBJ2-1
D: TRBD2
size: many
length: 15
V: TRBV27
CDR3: CASSLGGSGSHEQFF
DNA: TGTGCCAGCAGTTTGGGTGGTAGCGGGTCACATGAGCAGTTCTTC

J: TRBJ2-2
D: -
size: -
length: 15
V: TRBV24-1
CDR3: CATSELGENTGELFF
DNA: TGTGCCACCAGTGAACTAGGGGAAAACACCGGGGAGCTGTTTTTT

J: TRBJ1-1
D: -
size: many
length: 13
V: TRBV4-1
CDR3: CASSQLGNTEAFF
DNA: TGTGCCAGCAGCCAGCTAGGAAACACTGAAGCTTTCTTT

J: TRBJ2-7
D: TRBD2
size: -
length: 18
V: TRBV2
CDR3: CASSEALGTSFYSYEQYF
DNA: TGTGCCAGCAGTGAAGCGCTGGGGACTAGCTTTTACTCCTACGAGCAGTACTTC

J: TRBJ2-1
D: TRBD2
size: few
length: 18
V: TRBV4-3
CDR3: CASSQEFAGGPSYNEQFF
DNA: TGCGCCAGCAGCCAAGAGTTTGCGGGGGGGCCGAGCTACAATGAGCAGTTCTTC

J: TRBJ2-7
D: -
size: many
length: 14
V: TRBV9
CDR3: CASSAGTLSYEQYF
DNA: TGTGCCAGCAGCGCCGGGACACTATCATACGAGCAGTACTTC

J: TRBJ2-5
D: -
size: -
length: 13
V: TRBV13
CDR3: CASSLDSSPLQYF
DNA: TGTGCCAGCAGCTTGGACAGCAGTCCACTCCAGTACTTC

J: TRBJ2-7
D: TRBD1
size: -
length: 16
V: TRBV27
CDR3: CASSLSETGTSYEQYF
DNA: TGTGCCAGCAGTCTAAGCGAGACAGGGACCTCCTACGAGCAGTACTTC

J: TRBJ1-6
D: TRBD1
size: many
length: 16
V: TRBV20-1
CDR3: CSARDKQQGVNSPLHF
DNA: TGCAGTGCTAGAGATAAACAACAGGGGGTTAATTCACCCCTCCACTTT

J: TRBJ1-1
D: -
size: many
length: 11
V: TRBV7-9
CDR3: CASRSNTEAFF
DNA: TGTGCCAGCAGATCAAACACTGAAGCTTTCTTT

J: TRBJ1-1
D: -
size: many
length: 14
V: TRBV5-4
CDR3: CASSFDGRNTEAFF
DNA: TGTGCCAGCAGTTTCGACGGGAGGAACACTGAAGCTTTCTTT

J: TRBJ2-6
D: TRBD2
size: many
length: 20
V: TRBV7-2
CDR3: CASSPARLADLPSGANVLTF
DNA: TGTGCCAGCAGCCCGGCAAGACTAGCGGACCTTCCCTCTGGGGCCAACGTCCTGACTTTC

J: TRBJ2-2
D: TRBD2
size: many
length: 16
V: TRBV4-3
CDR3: CASSDGLAPNTGELFF
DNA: TGCGCCAGCAGCGATGGACTAGCGCCGAACACCGGGGAGCTGTTTTTT

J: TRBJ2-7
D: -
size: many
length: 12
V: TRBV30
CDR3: CAWSAGGIEQYF
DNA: TGTGCCTGGAGTGCAGGGGGGATCGAGCAGTACTTC

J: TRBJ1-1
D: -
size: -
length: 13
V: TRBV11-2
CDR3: CASSSPRRTEAFF
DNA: TGTGCCAGCAGCTCCCCGCGGAGGACTGAAGCTTTCTTT

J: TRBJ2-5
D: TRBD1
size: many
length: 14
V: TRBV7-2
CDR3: CASSFDRVEETQYF
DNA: TGTGCCAGCAGCTTTGACAGGGTGGAAGAGACCCAGTACTTC

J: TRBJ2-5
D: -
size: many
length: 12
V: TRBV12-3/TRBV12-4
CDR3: CASSPLQETQYF
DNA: TGTGCCAGCAGCCCGCTCCAAGAGACCCAGTACTTC

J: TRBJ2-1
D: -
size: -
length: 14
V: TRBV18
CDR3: CASSPGTTHNEQFF
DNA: TGTGCCAGCTCACCCGGGACCACCCACAATGAGCAGTTCTTC

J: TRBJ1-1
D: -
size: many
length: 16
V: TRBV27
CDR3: CASSLTWGGGFTEAFF
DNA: TGTGCCAGCAGTTTAACGTGGGGGGGAGGGTTCACTGAAGCTTTCTTT

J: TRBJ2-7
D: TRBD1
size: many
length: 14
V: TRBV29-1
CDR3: CSVGLGTGGYEQYF
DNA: TGCAGCGTGGGACTTGGGACAGGGGGCTACGAGCAGTACTTC

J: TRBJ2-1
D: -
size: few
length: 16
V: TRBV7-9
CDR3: CASSDHYSDPYNEQFF
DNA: TGTGCCAGCAGCGACCACTACAGCGATCCCTACAATGAGCAGTTCTTC

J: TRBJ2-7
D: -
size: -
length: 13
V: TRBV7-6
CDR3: CASSRGESYEQYF
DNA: TGTGCCAGCAGCCGAGGGGAATCCTACGAGCAGTACTTC

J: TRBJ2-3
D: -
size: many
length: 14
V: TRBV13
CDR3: CASTPQSNTDTQYF
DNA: TGTGCCAGCACCCCACAATCCAACACAGATACGCAGTATTTT

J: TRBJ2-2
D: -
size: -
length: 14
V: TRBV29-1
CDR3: CSVEVGSYTGELFF
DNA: TGCAGCGTTGAGGTGGGGTCCTACACCGGGGAGCTGTTTTTT

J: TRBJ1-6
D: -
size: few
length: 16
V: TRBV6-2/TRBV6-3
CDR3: CASSSLQGNYNSPLHF
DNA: TGTGCCAGCAGTTCCCTACAGGGAAACTATAATTCACCCCTCCACTTT

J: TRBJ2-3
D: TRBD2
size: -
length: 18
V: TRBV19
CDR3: CASSISSGGARGTDTQYF
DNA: TGTGCCAGTAGTATCTCTAGCGGGGGGGCCAGGGGCACAGATACGCAGTATTTT

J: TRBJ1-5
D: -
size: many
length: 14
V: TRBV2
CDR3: CASSEIMVFQPQHF
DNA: TGTGCCAGCAGTGAAATTATGGTGTTTCAGCCCCAGCATTTT

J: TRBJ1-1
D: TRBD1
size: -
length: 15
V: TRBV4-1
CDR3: CASSHLQGASGEAFF
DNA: TGCGCCAGCAGCCATCTACAGGGGGCTTCGGGTGAAGCTTTCTTT

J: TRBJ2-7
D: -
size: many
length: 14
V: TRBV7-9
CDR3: CASSFRDRGREQYF
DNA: TGTGCCAGCAGCTTCCGGGACCGAGGTCGGGAGCAGTACTTC

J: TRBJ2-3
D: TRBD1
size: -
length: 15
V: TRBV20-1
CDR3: CSARRGQGVTDTQYF
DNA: TGCAGTGCTAGACGGGGACAGGGTGTCACAGATACGCAGTATTTT

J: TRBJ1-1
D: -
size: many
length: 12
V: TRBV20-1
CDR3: CSAREYSPEAFF
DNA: TGCAGTGCTAGAGAATACAGTCCTGAAGCTTTCTTT

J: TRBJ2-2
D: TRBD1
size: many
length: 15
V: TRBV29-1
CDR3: CSVTMTGMGTGELFF
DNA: TGCAGCGTGACAATGACAGGGATGGGCACCGGGGAGCTGTTTTTT

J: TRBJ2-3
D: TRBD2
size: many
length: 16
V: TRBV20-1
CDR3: CSASPEVAGGPHTQYF
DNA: TGCAGTGCCAGCCCTGAGGTAGCGGGGGGGCCACATACGCAGTATTTT

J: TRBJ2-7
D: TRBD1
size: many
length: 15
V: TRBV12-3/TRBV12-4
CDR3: CASSPFGTGKAEQYF
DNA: TGTGCCAGCAGTCCATTCGGGACAGGGAAGGCCGAGCAGTACTTC

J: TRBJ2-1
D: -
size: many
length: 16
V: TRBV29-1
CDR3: CSVEGAAGITYNEQFF
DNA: TGCAGCGTTGAAGGCGCTGCGGGCATCACCTACAATGAGCAGTTCTTC

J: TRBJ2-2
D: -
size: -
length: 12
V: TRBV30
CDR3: CAWSLVAGELFF
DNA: TGTGCCTGGAGTCTAGTGGCCGGGGAGCTGTTTTTT

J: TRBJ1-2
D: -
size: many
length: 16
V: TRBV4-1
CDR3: CASSQDSGGTNYGYTF
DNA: TGCGCCAGCAGCCAAGATTCGGGCGGAACTAACTATGGCTACACCTTC

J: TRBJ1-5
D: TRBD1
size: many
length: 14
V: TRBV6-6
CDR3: CASSFGDRGKPQHF
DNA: TGTGCCAGCAGTTTTGGGGACAGGGGGAAGCCCCAGCATTTT

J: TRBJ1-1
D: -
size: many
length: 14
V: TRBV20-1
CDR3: CSVGEDIMNTEAFF
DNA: TGCAGTGTCGGGGAGGACATCATGAACACTGAAGCTTTCTTT

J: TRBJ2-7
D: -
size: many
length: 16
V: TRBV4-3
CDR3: CASSQDVRGGTYEQYF
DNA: TGCGCCAGCAGCCAAGATGTCAGGGGGGGAACCTACGAGCAGTACTTC

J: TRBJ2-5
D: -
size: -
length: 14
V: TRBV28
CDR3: CASRVQGRGEAQYF
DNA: TGTGCCAGCAGGGTACAGGGGCGAGGGGAGGCCCAGTACTTC

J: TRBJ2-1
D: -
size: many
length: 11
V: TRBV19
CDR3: CASSIPGAQFF
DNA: TGTGCCAGTAGTATTCCGGGAGCCCAGTTCTTC

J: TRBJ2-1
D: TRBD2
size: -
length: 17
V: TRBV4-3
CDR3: CASSRHSTSGADNEQFF
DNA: TGCGCCAGCAGCCGACATTCGACTAGCGGGGCCGACAATGAGCAGTTCTTC

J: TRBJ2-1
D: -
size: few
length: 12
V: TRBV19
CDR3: CASSQQGTEQFF
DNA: TGTGCCAGTAGTCAACAGGGCACTGAGCAGTTCTTC

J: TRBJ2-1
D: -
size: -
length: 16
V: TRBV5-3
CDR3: CASSLSTGGSYNEQFF
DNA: TGTGCCAGCAGCTTGAGCACCGGGGGCTCCTACAATGAGCAGTTCTTC

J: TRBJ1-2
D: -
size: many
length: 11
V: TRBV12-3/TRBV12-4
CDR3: CASSLGYGYTF
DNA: TGTGCCAGCAGTTTAGGGTATGGCTACACCTTC